The T cell receptor (beta chain) described here comes from a study of identical twins. Study findings and constraints: Fewer insertions were carried by abundant cord blood beta clonotypes, but none was seen in memory repertoires. With monozygotic twins, out-of-frame TCR alpha sharing exceeded what models estimated.

TCRdb re-called the 5' RACE reads with MiXCR, one entry per CDR3 protein. The sample includes 400,000 to 650,000 distinct CDR3 sequences, 22% of them seen just once. This clonotype was found a few times. What it binds is not known. These same records also appear under a second study, on T cells expressing NK-cell markers. That source reports: Questions lingered over whether expanded NKG2C+ T cell clones were HCMV-specific.

Sample: CD4+ T cells sorted from blood. The receptor was derived from a woman aged 18 to 35 in good health.

The CDR3 loop is CASSLVLVFETQYF. DNA of the CDR3: TGTGCCAGCAGCTTAGTTTTAGTGTTTGAGACCCAGTACTTC. This chain uses TRBV7-2 with TRBJ2-5; D not certain. The germline CDR1 and CDR2 sequences are SGHTA and FQGNSA. This CDR3 is 14 amino acids long. Trimming left V 1 base short and J 5 bases short, with 11 bases between.